Below are 10 T cell receptor beta chains sequenced from a single sample in a study of control samples from healthy donors and cancer patients. Measured with immunoSEQ multiplex PCR; TCRdb has only the in-frame clones, and not every one. Among 150,000 or so clones, almost 90% were seen once, and the ten largest hold nearly 5%. Sequences were obtained from blood. All receptors derive from a woman aged 25 to 45 in good health.

The chain links TRBV28 to TRBJ2-5; the D is unclear. Germline-derived CDR1 and CDR2 are MDHEN and SYDVKM. Trimming stripped 2 bases from V and 4 bases from J, with 8 bases between. The CDR3 is made up of 13 amino acids. The CDR3 here is CASSLGYGETQYF. Here the CDR3 DNA reads TGTGCCAGCAGTTTAGGGTACGGAGAGACCCAGTACTTC.

The genes are TRBV2 and TRBJ2-3, with 12 bases matching TRBD2. With 6 bases clipped from V and 2 bases from J, the junction kept 6 bases outside the gene matches. Germline CDR1 and CDR2: SNHLY and FYNNEI. This CDR3 has 16 residues. The CDR3 DNA reads TGTGCCAGCAGCGAACTAGCGGGGGGTATCACAGATACGCAGTATTTT. Protein: CASSELAGGITDTQYF.

The V gene is TRBV19, the J gene TRBJ2-1, with 7 nucleotides matching TRBD2. The CDR3 runs to 13 residues. J gave up 2 bases and V 8 bases, and 3 bases lay outside the gene matches. Looked up from germline, CDR1 is LNHDA and CDR2 is SQIVND (reference sequence). In DNA, the CDR3 is TGTGCCAGTGGTCGGGGGGCCTACAATGAGCAGTTCTTC. It specifies CASGRGAYNEQFF.

The V call is TRBV6-1, the J call TRBJ2-1; 8 bases match TRBD2. V was pared by 0 bases and J by 0 bases, with 10 bases of the junction left unmatched. Germline values: CDR1 MNHNS, CDR2 SASEGT. The CDR3 contains 19 residues. For the CDR3, the DNA is TGTGCCAGCAGTGAAGCGTATGGACTAGCACCCGTCTCCTACAATGAGCAGTTCTTC. Amino acid sequence: CASSEAYGLAPVSYNEQFF.

This clone was recorded a few times. V gene TRBV3-1 (or the pseudogene TRBV3-2) combines with J gene TRBJ1-1; the match to TRBD1 covers 7 bases. This CDR3 region has 11 residues. From germline, CDR1 is LGHDT and CDR2 YNNKEL (reference sequence). V was clipped by 2 bases and J by 11 bases; unmatched bases: 2. CDR3 region: CASSQQGGAFF. The CDR3 DNA reads as TGTGCCAGCAGCCAACAGGGGGGGGCTTTCTTT.

The chain couples TRBV18 to TRBJ2-5; unclear D gene. Looked up from germline, CDR1 is KGHSH and CDR2 is LQKENI. The CDR3 is 13 residues long. V was clipped by 3 bases and J by 1 base, with 6 bases between them. CDR3 coding DNA: TGTGCCAGCTCACCGCCGATCCAAGAGACCCAGTACTTC. Amino acid sequence: CASSPPIQETQYF.

The rearrangement uses TRBV7-2 and TRBJ2-7; D remains ambiguous. The germline V gene has CDR1 SGHTA and CDR2 FQGNSA. The CDR3 has 14 amino acids. Trimming cost V 2 bases and J 1 base, with 9 bases left between them. CDR3 sequence (DNA): TGTGCCAGCAGCTTAACTTGGGTATCCTACGAGCAGTACTTC. Protein sequence: CASSLTWVSYEQYF.

The chain recombines TRBV6-5 with TRBJ1-2; possible D gene TRBD1, 5 bases. V dropped 9 bases and J dropped 4 bases, with 18 bases sitting between them. The germline V gene has CDR1 MNHEY and CDR2 SVGAGI. The CDR3 extends over 14 amino acids. The CDR3: CAREDWGMGYGYTF. In DNA, the CDR3 is TGTGCCAGGGAAGATTGGGGCATGGGCTATGGCTACACCTTC.

The gene calls are TRBV19 and TRBJ1-2, with D uncertain. The CDR3 loop spans 13 amino acids. Germline assignment: CDR1 LNHDA and CDR2 SQIVND (reference sequence). Trimming shortened V by 3 bases and J by 3 bases, and 8 bases separated the two germline ends. The CDR3 DNA reads as TGTGCCAGTAGTATGACCCGGGACTATGGCTACACCTTC. Amino acid sequence: CASSMTRDYGYTF.

V is TRBV28 and J is TRBJ2-7; D gene ambiguous. This CDR3 spans 11 amino acids. V shed 5 bases and J shed 2 bases, with 4 bases lying between them. Germline loops: CDR1 MDHEN, CDR2 SYDVKM. CDR3 sequence: CASSRTYEQYF. CDR3 DNA: TGTGCCAGCAGTCGTACCTACGAGCAGTACTTC. The complete variable domain, with remaining parts taken from reference TRBV28 and TRBJ2-7, reads DVKVTQSSRYLVKRTGEKVFLECVQDMDHENMFWYRQDPGLGLRLIYFSYDVKMKEKGDIPEGYSVSREKKERFSLILESASTNQTSMYLCASSRTYEQYFGPGTRLTVT.